This T cell receptor beta chain was recovered during a study of blood T cell repertoires in COVID-19. The germline V gene has CDR1 DFQATT and CDR2 SNEGSKA (reference sequence). The CDR3 sequence is 16 residues long. Unmatched junction bases numbered 14, after V lost 3 bases and J lost 8 bases. Generated by immunoSEQ multiplex PCR, the TCRdb table keeps only in-frame clones and is missing some. The sample records over 150,000 clones, around 84% being singletons. The clonotype was recovered from a man aged 55 to 70 with COVID-19, enrolled during active disease. The J gene is TRBJ1-4, the V gene TRBV20-1; 8 bases fit TRBD1. The material sequenced was peripheral blood. The CDR3 is CSASSAGGAVGEKLFF. The CDR3 coding sequence is TGCAGTGCTAGTTCCGCAGGGGGCGCGGTAGGGGAAAAACTGTTTTTT.